This T cell receptor (beta chain) stems from a study of human T cells and chemical hapten exposure (dated by TCRdb to about 2021). The study in broad terms: Libraries were pooled for sequencing, and per-sample TCR yields varied mainly because of small differences in library volumes within the pool. Peripheral blood TCR repertoire changes were tracked in vivo in alopecia patients during primary and secondary sensitization to the hapten diphenylcyclopropenone (DPC). For every blood RNA sample, sequencing covered both the TCR alpha and TCR beta chains. General study outcomes and caveats: Repeated subsampling changed both the strength of the expansion versus patch-test correlation and the threshold at which that correlation became significant. DPC sensitization did not change the number of TCRs with a frequency above 1 in 1000, and there was no evidence of changes in global repertoire structure.

Libraries came from RACE. Reads for this sample came from a NextSeq 500. During library preparation, unique molecular identifiers were attached to individual cDNA molecules so that TCRs could be counted in a quantitative, reproducible way. Concerning the study's data processing: A median of roughly 100,000 TCRs per sample was observed, with a range of 23,224 to 690,600. V, J and CDR3 annotation of the TCR reads was performed with the Decombinator software suite. Every sample was subsampled to the same number of TCRs (28,000) for the PS versus PT1 abundance plots. Expanded TCRs were defined as absent before sensitization and observed at least eight times at the 2-week time point. TCRdb handled the public reads itself, with Q25 trimming in fastp and clone calling in MiXCR, and kept productive beta chains. Rows with one shared CDR3 protein collapse into an entry with the most common genes and DNA. TCRdb's processing, not the authors', yielded these V and J calls. The sample table lists about 82,000 distinct CDR3 sequences, 7% to 9% of them with a count of one. Approximately 1.5% of the sample is taken by the ten largest.

Reading the germline V gene gives CDR1 MNHNS and CDR2 SASEGT. Measured from the cysteine to the phenylalanine, the CDR3 is 16 residues long. Of the read, only the CDR3 DNA is kept; its 48 bases are in frame from base 1. V is pruned by 2 bases and J by 5 bases, leaving 8 bases of the junction without a gene match. In the paper's terms, the time point label means: healthy volunteer bleed at 6 weeks. Total RNA was extracted from unfractionated whole blood that had been collected in Tempus Blood RNA tubes. Roughly five healthy volunteers were used as TCR sequencing controls and were bled at day 0, 2 weeks and 6 weeks. Many counts were recorded for this clonotype. Its antigen target is currently unknown. It has no much larger one-base neighbor in the sample; base qualities were not kept.

The sample was whole blood. This sequence originates from a male donor in good health. Some clones in this sample may be carry-over from other donors' samples. This receptor chain uses TRBV6-1 and TRBJ2-7, with 11 bases aligning to TRBD1. The base sequence is TGTGCCAGCAGTGAACCGCCGGGACAGGGGGGCGACGAGCAGTACTTC. Its amino acids are CASSEPPGQGGDEQYF.